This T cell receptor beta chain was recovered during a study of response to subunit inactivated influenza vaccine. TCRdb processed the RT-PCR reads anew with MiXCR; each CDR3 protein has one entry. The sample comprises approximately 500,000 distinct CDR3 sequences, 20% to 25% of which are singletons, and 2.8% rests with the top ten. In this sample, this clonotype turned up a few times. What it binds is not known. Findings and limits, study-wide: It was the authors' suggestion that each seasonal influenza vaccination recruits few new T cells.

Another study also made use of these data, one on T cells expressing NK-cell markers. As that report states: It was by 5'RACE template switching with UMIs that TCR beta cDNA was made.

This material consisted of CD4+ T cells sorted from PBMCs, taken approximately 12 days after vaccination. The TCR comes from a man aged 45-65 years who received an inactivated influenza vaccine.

CDR3 sequence (DNA): TGCGCCAGCAGCCAAGATCTAAGACTAGCGGGGAGATCAAGCACAGATACGCAGTATTTT. This translates into CASSQDLRLAGRSSTDTQYF. The chain has TRBV4-3 and TRBJ2-3; 11 bases align to TRBD2. The CDR3 extends over 20 amino acids. Germline trimming cut 0 bases from V and 0 bases from J; bases unmatched to any gene: 11. Germline values: CDR1 LGHNA, CDR2 YSLEER.